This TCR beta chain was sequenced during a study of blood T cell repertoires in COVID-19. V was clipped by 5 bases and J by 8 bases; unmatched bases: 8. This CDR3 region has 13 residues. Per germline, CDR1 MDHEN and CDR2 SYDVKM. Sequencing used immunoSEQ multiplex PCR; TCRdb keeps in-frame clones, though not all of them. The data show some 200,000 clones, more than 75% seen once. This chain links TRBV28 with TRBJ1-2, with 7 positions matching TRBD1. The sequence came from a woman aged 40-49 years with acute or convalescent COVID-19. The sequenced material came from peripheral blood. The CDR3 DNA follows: TGTGCCAGCAGTCTAACAGGGGTGAAGGGCTACACCTTC. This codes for CASSLTGVKGYTF.